These T cell receptor beta chains were read from a single sample in a study of T cell repertoires in cytomegalovirus infection. MiXCR, applied by TCRdb to the reads, yields one record per CDR3 protein. Of 170,000 or so distinct CDR3 sequences listed, roughly 17% are singletons. The specimen was CD8+ T cells from PBMCs. The receptors come from a human donor in good health (CMV status not recorded). Some clones in this sample may be carry-over from other donors' samples. CDR3s include the opening cysteine and the closing phenylalanine or tryptophan. A D gene is named only where the DNA matches it firmly.

d_call | v_call | cdr3_aa
- | TRBV15 | CATSRDAFDVDFFYNEQFF
- | TRBV6-8 | CASSYEGPPYEQYF
TRBD2 | TRBV4-1 | CASSPSGSETQYF
- | TRBV7-8 | CASSLYIETQYF
- | TRBV10-3 | CAIRTGTEPWLYF
- | TRBV27 | CASKGGVNYGYTF
- | TRBV7-8 | CASSLRRDPGGSWYEQYF
TRBD2 | TRBV7-8 | CASSLEASGADTQYF
TRBD2 | TRBV6-2/TRBV6-3 | CASSRGLRYEQYF
- | TRBV20-1 | CSARDLQGTGELFF
- | TRBV12-5 | CASGVGSLEPQHF
TRBD2 | TRBV7-2 | CASSPELAGGLHYEQYF
TRBD1 | TRBV20-1 | CSATDRGRRNYGYTF
- | TRBV5-1 | CASSLARGSGGREQYF
TRBD1 | TRBV6-2/TRBV6-3 | CASSYSWDRGETQYF
- | TRBV5-5 | CASSLDPRELRTGELFF
TRBD1 | TRBV28 | CASSLFTGGTEAFF
- | TRBV29-1 | CSVEDLQSSGNTIYF
- | TRBV7-6 | CASSSTGGYTF
TRBD1 | TRBV6-2/TRBV6-3 | CASSYSTGDLYNSPLHF
TRBD1 | TRBV7-8 | CASSPFEPGQYFGNTIYF
- | TRBV2 | CASFGGLSSGANVLTF
- | TRBV12-3/TRBV12-4 | CASSFARNEQFF
- | TRBV7-9 | CASSFAQGGKDEQFF
TRBD1 | TRBV12-3/TRBV12-4 | CASSLTITGAGNIQYF
- | TRBV3-1 | CASRRMTGNTEAFF
- | TRBV27 | CASSPAGGQISYEQYF
TRBD2 | TRBV29-1 | CSVLVGGGEETQYF
- | TRBV27 | CASRHYVGGSTDTQYF
- | TRBV19 | CASRIMTEAFF
- | TRBV5-1 | CASSSPGTDKFTLAKNIQYF
TRBD1 | TRBV14 | CASSRRDSYEQYF
TRBD1 | TRBV12-3/TRBV12-4 | CASSFRGAYGYTF
TRBD1 | TRBV20-1 | CSASGTGGWASEAFF
- | TRBV7-9 | CASSSPGFNYGYTF